These 26 T cell receptor beta chains originate from one sample sequenced in a study of blood T cell repertoires in COVID-19. Clones were read by immunoSEQ multiplex PCR, and TCRdb kept only the in-frame ones, dropping some. The table lists about 90,000 clones, 80% to 85% of them singletons. Source material: peripheral blood. Receptors originate from a man aged 55 to 69 with acute or convalescent COVID-19.

The V gene is TRBV11-1, the J gene TRBJ2-7, with a possible D match to TRBD1 (6 bases). V was pared by 4 bases and J by 4 bases, with 14 bases between. This CDR3 comprises 14 residues. CDR1 is SGHAT and CDR2 is FQDESV in the germline V gene (reference sequence). In DNA form, the CDR3 reads TGTGCCAGCAGCTCTCGGGACAAATATTACGAGCAGTACTTC. Protein sequence: CASSSRDKYYEQYF.

J is TRBJ1-5 and V is TRBV19, with a tentative D call TRBD1 (6 bases). This CDR3 has 13 amino acids. Trimming left V 6 bases short and J 7 bases short, with 13 bases between. Germline values: CDR1 LNHDA, CDR2 SQIVND (reference sequence). CDR3 protein: CASSDQGNQPQHF. CDR3 bases: TGTGCCAGTAGCGACCAGGGGAACCAGCCCCAGCATTTT.

The chain uses TRBV5-1 and TRBJ2-7; TRBD2 aligns across 12 bases. V trimming: 3 bases; J trimming: 2 bases; junction bases outside the gene matches: 9. The CDR3 is made up of 17 amino acids. Looked up from germline, CDR1 is SGHRS and CDR2 is YFSETQ. CDR3 coding DNA: TGCGCCAGCAGCTACGACACTAGCGGGGGGACTACCTACGAGCAGTACTTC. Protein sequence: CASSYDTSGGTTYEQYF.

The V call is TRBV6-5, the J call TRBJ1-1; a possible D gene is TRBD1 (5 bases). CDR1 and CDR2 from the germline V gene are MNHEY and SVGAGI. The CDR3 covers 13 residues. Trimming shortened V by 6 bases and J by 0 bases, and 8 bases separated the two germline ends. CDR3: CASRIRVNTEAFF. CDR3 DNA sequence: TGTGCCAGCAGAATCAGGGTGAACACTGAAGCTTTCTTT.

The V and J genes are TRBV9 and TRBJ2-5, with D possibly TRBD1 on 5 matching bases. This CDR3 is 16 amino acids long. CDR1 and CDR2 (germline): SGDLS, YYNGEE. Deletions cut 4 bases from V and 0 bases from J, with 16 bases between. Here the CDR3 reads CASSQGPAMYQETQYF. The CDR3 nucleotides are TGTGCCAGCAGCCAGGGCCCAGCTATGTACCAAGAGACCCAGTACTTC.

The V call is TRBV3-1 (or the pseudogene TRBV3-2), the J call TRBJ1-1; 11 bases match TRBD1. CDR1 is LGHDT and CDR2 is YNNKEL in the germline V gene (reference sequence). The trim removed 8 bases at V and 5 bases at J, leaving 4 bases unmatched. This CDR3 is 13 amino acids long. The CDR3 protein is CASLGQGATEAFF. In DNA, the CDR3 is TGTGCCAGCTTAGGACAGGGGGCAACTGAAGCTTTCTTT.

The sample holds one count of this clone. The rearrangement links TRBV27 to TRBJ1-2; no firm D call. Trimming cost V 6 bases and J 5 bases, with 13 bases left between them. Germline values: CDR1 MNHEY, CDR2 SMNVEV (reference sequence). The CDR3 has 13 residues. In DNA, the CDR3 is TGTGCCAGCAGCCTAGGAGGGATATATGGCTACACCTTC. It is translated as CASSLGGIYGYTF.

The gene calls are TRBV7-9 and TRBJ2-2, with D possibly TRBD1 on 7 matching bases. Germline assignment: CDR1 SEHNR and CDR2 FQNEAQ (reference sequence). The CDR3 runs 17 residues. V lost 5 bases and J 0 bases, leaving 16 bases between the germline ends. CDR3 bases: TGTGCCAGCAGCGCCAAAGGGGGGACAGCGAACACCGGGGAGCTGTTTTTT. It translates to CASSAKGGTANTGELFF.

The chain is built from TRBV5-1 and TRBJ1-6, with D tentatively TRBD1 (6 bases). The CDR3 runs 16 residues. Germline V gene lookup returns CDR1 SGHRS and CDR2 YFSETQ. Trimming removed 4 bases from V and 10 bases from J, with 21 bases in between. CDR3 nucleotide sequence: TGCGCCAGCAGCGCCGGATCTGGGAGGGGGAAATCACCCCTCCACTTT. Its protein product is CASSAGSGRGKSPLHF.

This chain links TRBV5-1 with TRBJ1-4; 9 positions agree with TRBD1. The CDR3 loop spans 17 amino acids. Trimming at V came to 0 bases and at J to 4 bases, leaving 7 bases not matched to a gene. Germline CDR1 reads SGHRS; CDR2 reads YFSETQ. The CDR3, as DNA: TGCGCCAGCAGCTTGGTTCGGACAGGGGTTGGTAATGAAAAACTGTTTTTT. Encoded protein: CASSLVRTGVGNEKLFF.

V and J are TRBV4-2 and TRBJ1-2; tentative D call: TRBD1 (6 bases). Trimming left V 4 bases short and J 5 bases short, with 20 bases between. Germline loops: CDR1 LGHNA, CDR2 YNFKEQ. The CDR3 is made up of 16 amino acids. The CDR3 region is CASSLRQEGTNYGYTF. CDR3 in DNA: TGTGCCAGCAGCCTCCGACAGGAAGGAACCAATTATGGCTACACCTTC.

V and J are TRBV6-5 and TRBJ1-4; weak D call: TRBD1 (6 bases). Germline CDR1 MNHEY, CDR2 SVGAGI. Deletions cut 5 bases from V and 8 bases from J, with 18 bases between. The CDR3 consists of 15 residues. This CDR3 is CASSPWTALREKLFF. Written as DNA, the CDR3 is TGTGCCAGCAGTCCCTGGACAGCGTTACGGGAAAAACTGTTTTTT.

This clone was seen a single time. V usage is TRBV27 and J usage is TRBJ1-2; no reliable D call. Germline CDR1 and CDR2: MNHEY and SMNVEV (reference sequence). The V and J ends lost 5 bases and 4 bases respectively, with 17 bases between them. This CDR3 has 15 amino acids. DNA of the CDR3: TGTGCCAGCAGTATTACTTACCGCCCAACCTATGGCTACACCTTC. It encodes CASSITYRPTYGYTF.

The chain combines TRBV12-3 or TRBV12-4 with TRBJ1-2, with D tentatively TRBD1 (5 bases). The V end was cut by 10 bases, the J end by 7 bases, with 16 bases between. This CDR3 region has 12 residues. The CDR3 bases are TGTGCCATCCGGTCGGGGGAGCCTGGCTACACCTTC. It encodes CAIRSGEPGYTF.

The chain combines TRBV5-4 with TRBJ1-2, with 8 bases aligning to TRBD1. Germline loops: CDR1 SGHNT, CDR2 YYREEE (reference sequence). V gave up 3 bases and J gave up 4 bases; unmatched junction bases: 8. CDR3 size: 15 residues. The CDR3 DNA follows: TGTGCCAGCAGCTCGGGACAGGTGCCCCTCTATGGCTACACCTTC. Translation: CASSSGQVPLYGYTF.

This sequence joins TRBV2 and TRBJ1-3; D uncertain. The CDR3 consists of 14 residues. In germline, CDR1 is SNHLY, CDR2 FYNNEI. Trimming cost V 3 bases and J 4 bases, with 10 bases left between them. The CDR3 here is CASSETNWGNTIYF. CDR3 coding DNA: TGTGCCAGCAGTGAGACAAATTGGGGAAACACCATATATTTT.

This clone came up a few times. The chain employs TRBV18 and TRBJ2-7; 7 nucleotides line up with TRBD2. The germline V gene has CDR1 KGHSH and CDR2 LQKENI. V lost 1 base, J lost 4 bases, and 10 bases stayed unmatched. CDR3 length equals 16 residues. The CDR3 sequence is CASSPQFGEGSYEQYF. The CDR3 DNA sequence: TGTGCCAGCTCACCACAATTCGGGGAGGGCTCTTACGAGCAGTACTTC. Combining the CDR3 with reference TRBV18 and TRBJ2-7 gives the whole variable domain NAGVMQNPRHLVRRRGQEARLRCSPMKGHSHVYWYRQLPEEGLKFMVYLQKENIIDESGMPKERFSAEFPKEGPSILRIQQVVRGDSAAYFCASSPQFGEGSYEQYFGPGTRLTVT.

The chain links TRBV4-3 to TRBJ2-5; 7 nucleotides agree with TRBD2. This CDR3 is built from 15 residues. V dropped 4 bases and J dropped 1; count of bases not matched to a gene: 6. Germline V gene lookup returns CDR1 LGHNA and CDR2 YSLEER. The DNA of the CDR3 is TGCGCCAGCAGCCCAGGAGCGGGGCTCCAAGAGACCCAGTACTTC. The encoded protein is CASSPGAGLQETQYF.

The J gene is TRBJ1-6, the V gene TRBV7-8; no firm D call. The CDR3 is 15 residues long. With 5 bases removed from V and 7 bases from J, the gap between germline ends came to 15 bases. The V gene's germline CDR1 is SGHVS and CDR2 FQNEAQ. The CDR3 loop reads CASSITSVANSPLHF. The DNA for the CDR3 is TGTGCCAGCAGCATAACGTCGGTCGCGAATTCACCCCTCCACTTT.

CDR3 nucleotide sequence: TGCGCCAGCACTTTGACTAGCGGGGGGGCCTTGGGCTCCAATGAGCAGTTCTTC. This codes for CASTLTSGGALGSNEQFF. The chain is built from TRBV10-1 and TRBJ2-1, with TRBD2 matching 14 bases. The V segment lost 7 bases and the J segment 6 bases; nucleotides outside the gene matches: 14. The CDR3 consists of 18 residues. CDR1 and CDR2 from the germline V gene are WNHNN and SYGVQD (reference sequence).

The chain links TRBV28 to TRBJ2-5, with a tentative D call TRBD2 (6 bases). The CDR3 is made up of 13 amino acids. Germline assignment: CDR1 MDHEN and CDR2 SYDVKM. V gave up 7 bases and J gave up 2 bases, with 11 bases separating them. The chain's CDR3 is CASKGGSQETQYF. The CDR3 bases are TGTGCCAGCAAGGGAGGCTCTCAAGAGACCCAGTACTTC. The variable domain in full, completed from reference TRBV28 and TRBJ2-5, reads DVKVTQSSRYLVKRTGEKVFLECVQDMDHENMFWYRQDPGLGLRLIYFSYDVKMKEKGDIPEGYSVSREKKERFSLILESASTNQTSMYLCASKGGSQETQYFGPGTRLLVL.

This CDR3 reads CASSGQGQTDTQYF. CDR3 in DNA: TGTGCCAGCAGTGGGCAGGGACAAACAGATACGCAGTATTTT. V and J are TRBV2 and TRBJ2-3; D may be TRBD1 (6 bases). The CDR3 spans 14 residues. Germline assignment: CDR1 SNHLY and CDR2 FYNNEI. Trimming shortened V by 4 bases and J by 3 bases, and 11 bases separated the two germline ends. Based on the CDR3 plus reference TRBV2 and TRBJ2-3, the full variable domain is EPEVTQTPSHQVTQMGQEVILRCVPISNHLYFYWYRQILGQKVEFLVSFYNNEISEKSEIFDDQFSVERPDGSNFTLKIRSTKLEDSAMYFCASSGQGQTDTQYFGPGTRLTVL.

This rearrangement joins TRBV11-2 to TRBJ1-5, with 9 nucleotides matching TRBD1. The CDR3 consists of 14 residues. Germline V gene sequence: CDR1 SGHAT, CDR2 FQNNGV. Trimming at V came to 5 bases and at J to 7 bases, leaving 6 bases not matched to a gene. The CDR3 sequence: CASSAGTGTQPQHF. The CDR3 nucleotides are TGTGCCAGCAGCGCCGGGACAGGGACCCAGCCCCAGCATTTT.

This sequence joins TRBV18 and TRBJ2-7; 9 bases are a match to TRBD1. The germline CDR1 and CDR2 sequences are KGHSH and LQKENI. Losses at the gene ends were 3 bases for V and 0 bases for J; bases not matched to a gene: 9. CDR3 length equals 17 residues. CDR3 nucleotides: TGTGCCAGCTCACCCGGGACGGGACAGGGTTACTCCTACGAGCAGTACTTC. Translated: CASSPGTGQGYSYEQYF. Variable domain in full (rest from reference TRBV18 and TRBJ2-7): NAGVMQNPRHLVRRRGQEARLRCSPMKGHSHVYWYRQLPEEGLKFMVYLQKENIIDESGMPKERFSAEFPKEGPSILRIQQVVRGDSAAYFCASSPGTGQGYSYEQYFGPGTRLTVT.

This rearrangement joins TRBV5-1 to TRBJ1-1; 7 bases align to TRBD1. Germline CDR1 reads SGHRS; CDR2 reads YFSETQ. The length of the CDR3 is 16 residues. Trimming removed 0 bases from V and 5 bases from J; junction bases left unmatched: 10. The CDR3 sequence: CASSLDGQAAGTEAFF. CDR3 bases: TGCGCCAGCAGCTTGGACGGACAGGCGGCTGGTACTGAAGCTTTCTTT.

This clone was observed a single time. The rearrangement joins TRBV5-1 to TRBJ2-2, with TRBD2 matching 9 bases. The junction had 2 bases not matched to a gene; V was cut back by 0 bases and J by 5 bases. The CDR3 is made up of 15 amino acids. The germline V gene has CDR1 SGHRS and CDR2 YFSETQ. The CDR3 coding sequence is TGCGCCAGCAGCTTGGGCACTAGCGGGACCGGGGAGCTGTTTTTT. This translates into CASSLGTSGTGELFF.